Presented here are 19 T cell receptor beta chains from one specimen sequenced in a study of blood T cell repertoires in COVID-19 (dated by TCRdb to 2018 to 2020). The library was obtained by the immunoSEQ multiplex PCR assay. Imported from immuneACCESS, the table was reduced by TCRdb to in-frame sequences with V and J called. These copies leave out some clones; in studies compared against another copy, an unresolved V gene accounts for under half, and the cause of the remainder is not known. The sample table lists more than 250,000 clones, approximately 90% of them with a count of one. Together, the top ten hold about 5.7% of the sample. Sequencing used PBMCs or T cells enriched from blood (not recorded which). These receptors were collected from a woman in her forties who had recovered from COVID-19.

This clone came up once. The V call is TRBV27, the J call TRBJ1-5; the D gene is possibly TRBD1 (6 bases). Germline V gene data show CDR1 as MNHEY and CDR2 as SMNVEV (reference sequence). CDR3 length: 15 amino acids. V lost 5 bases and J 2 bases, leaving 13 bases between the germline ends. CDR3 nucleotide sequence: TGTGCCAGCAGTCACAGACAGGAGGGCAATCAGCCCCAGCATTTT. Translated: CASSHRQEGNQPQHF.

This chain connects TRBV15 to TRBJ2-1; tentatively, D is TRBD1 (5 bases). The V end was cut by 3 bases, the J end by 8 bases, with 14 bases between. CDR3 size: 14 residues. Germline V gene lookup returns CDR1 LNHNV and CDR2 YYDKDF (reference sequence). The CDR3 loop is CATSRDTRTYEQFF. The CDR3 DNA reads TGTGCCACCAGCAGGGACACCCGGACGTATGAGCAGTTCTTC.

This rearrangement joins TRBV3-1 (or the pseudogene TRBV3-2) to TRBJ1-5, with D uncertain. This CDR3 has 15 residues. CDR1 is LGHDT, CDR2 YNNKEL, per germline (reference sequence). Trimming pared 0 bases from V and 0 bases from J, leaving 6 bases between. This chain's CDR3 is CASSQEPNSNQPQHF. The CDR3 DNA reads as TGTGCCAGCAGCCAAGAGCCTAATAGCAATCAGCCCCAGCATTTT.

The rearrangement joins TRBV7-3 to TRBJ1-2; 8 bases are a match to TRBD1. V lost 1 base, J lost 6 bases, and 1 base stayed unmatched. The CDR3 runs 13 residues. The germline V gene encodes CDR1 SGHTA and CDR2 FQGTGA. Written as DNA, the CDR3 is TGTGCCAGCAGCTTAATACAGGGGGATGGCTACACCTTC. This sequence encodes CASSLIQGDGYTF.

The rearrangement joins TRBV10-3 to TRBJ2-2, with 7 bases matching TRBD2. Germline loops: CDR1 ENHRY, CDR2 SYGVKD. The CDR3 extends over 17 amino acids. Losses at the gene ends were 2 bases for V and 6 bases for J; bases not matched to a gene: 12. CDR3 sequence (DNA): TGTGCCATCAGTGAGGCTCTGTTGGCGGGAGTGGCCGGGGAGCTGTTTTTT. Translated: CAISEALLAGVAGELFF.

The chain recombines TRBV6-5 with TRBJ2-3; TRBD1 might be the D (6 bases). V was clipped by 6 bases and J by 3 bases, with 13 bases between them. CDR1 MNHEY and CDR2 SVGAGI come from the germline V gene. The CDR3 runs to 14 residues. The CDR3 loop is CASRVQGGTDTQYF. The CDR3 DNA reads as TGTGCCAGCAGGGTACAGGGCGGTACAGATACGCAGTATTTT.

The chain couples TRBV30 to TRBJ1-1, with D possibly TRBD1 on 5 matching bases. The V end was cut by 4 bases, the J end by 1 base, with 16 bases between. The germline gives CDR1 GTSNPN, CDR2 SVGIG (reference sequence). The CDR3 spans 15 residues. The CDR3 is CAWTPAGHPNTEAFF. The CDR3 DNA reads as TGTGCCTGGACCCCGGCCGGACACCCGAACACTGAAGCTTTCTTT.

The chain uses TRBV28 and TRBJ1-1; D not resolved. The CDR3 loop spans 13 amino acids. CDR1 is MDHEN, CDR2 SYDVKM, per germline. V was shortened by 6 bases and J by 0 bases, with 8 bases between the two germline ends. CDR3 DNA: TGTGCCAGCAGGACCCGGGTGAACACTGAAGCTTTCTTT. Translating it yields CASRTRVNTEAFF. Full variable domain (rest looked up from reference TRBV28 and TRBJ1-1): DVKVTQSSRYLVKRTGEKVFLECVQDMDHENMFWYRQDPGLGLRLIYFSYDVKMKEKGDIPEGYSVSREKKERFSLILESASTNQTSMYLCASRTRVNTEAFFGQGTRLTVV.

There are a few counts of this clone. The chain has TRBV3-1 (or the pseudogene TRBV3-2) and TRBJ2-1, with 8 bases identical to TRBD1. Germline trimming cut 2 bases from V and 6 bases from J; bases unmatched to any gene: 18. The CDR3 is made up of 19 amino acids. Germline values: CDR1 LGHDT, CDR2 YNNKEL (reference sequence). CDR3 sequence (DNA): TGTGCCAGCAGCCAAAGTCCGGGACGTCAATGCAGGGGGCCCAATGAGCAGTTCTTC. Translating gives CASSQSPGRQCRGPNEQFF.

The gene calls are TRBV2 and TRBJ1-5; 7 bases are shared with TRBD1. J lost 6 bases, V lost 6 bases, and 11 bases had no gene match. Germline V gives CDR1 SNHLY, CDR2 FYNNEI. The CDR3 length is 15 residues. The CDR3 loop reads CASSDSGQRSQPQHF. In nucleotides, the CDR3 is TGTGCCAGCAGCGATTCGGGACAGAGGAGTCAGCCCCAGCATTTT.

The genes are TRBV5-1 and TRBJ1-2, with D possibly matching TRBD1 (6 bases). Trimming took off 0 bases at V and 2 bases at J, with 17 bases between the two ends. Germline values: CDR1 SGHRS, CDR2 YFSETQ. The CDR3 contains 17 residues. The CDR3 sequence: CASSLGQTTGPNYGYTF. As DNA, the CDR3 is TGCGCCAGCAGCTTGGGCCAGACGACAGGTCCGAACTATGGCTACACCTTC.

V is TRBV12-3 or TRBV12-4 and J is TRBJ2-1; maybe TRBD2 (5 bases). The CDR3 extends over 13 amino acids. V lost 0 bases and J lost 9, with 9 bases in between. In nucleotides, the CDR3 is TGTGCCAGCAGTTTAGCGAGGGCGGGTGAGCAGTTCTTC. Translated, it gives CASSLARAGEQFF.

The genes are TRBV5-1 and TRBJ1-2; D gene unclear. Trimming shortened V by 0 bases and J by 0 bases, and 6 bases separated the two germline ends. The CDR3 is made up of 14 amino acids. Germline values: CDR1 SGHRS, CDR2 YFSETQ. The CDR3 sequence: CASSLEAANYGYTF. The CDR3 DNA is TGCGCCAGCAGCTTGGAAGCTGCTAACTATGGCTACACCTTC.

The CDR3 reads CASSYRKLAGVIFPSTDTQYF. The CDR3 nucleotides read TGTGCCAGCAGTTACCGAAAACTAGCGGGGGTCATCTTTCCTAGCACAGATACGCAGTATTTT. The chain is built from TRBV6-2 or TRBV6-3 and TRBJ2-3; 11 bases are a match to TRBD2. Germline values: CDR1 MNHEY, CDR2 SVGEGT. V was clipped by 2 bases and J by 0 bases; unmatched bases: 16. CDR3 length: 21 amino acids.

This chain joins TRBV2 and TRBJ2-2; 8 positions match TRBD2. Germline CDR1 is SNHLY and CDR2 is FYNNEI. V shed 4 bases and J 4 bases; nucleotides not matched to a gene: 5. This CDR3 is 15 amino acids long. CDR3 sequence reads: CASSAGTRITGELFF. The CDR3 coding sequence is TGTGCCAGCAGTGCCGGGACTAGGATCACCGGGGAGCTGTTTTTT. Based on the CDR3 plus reference TRBV2 and TRBJ2-2, the full variable domain is EPEVTQTPSHQVTQMGQEVILRCVPISNHLYFYWYRQILGQKVEFLVSFYNNEISEKSEIFDDQFSVERPDGSNFTLKIRSTKLEDSAMYFCASSAGTRITGELFFGEGSRLTVL.

The rearrangement uses TRBV7-2 and TRBJ2-3; D might be TRBD2 (7 bases). This CDR3 is 13 amino acids long. V lost 1 base and J lost 14, with 16 bases in between. Germline assignment: CDR1 SGHTA and CDR2 FQGNSA. CDR3 amino acids: CASSLERGGRLYF. The CDR3 coding sequence is TGTGCCAGCAGCTTAGAAAGGGGGGGGCGGTTGTATTTT. Full variable domain (outside the CDR3, taken from reference TRBV7-2 and TRBJ2-3): GAGVSQSPSNKVTEKGKDVELRCDPISGHTALYWYRQSLGQGLEFLIYFQGNSAPDKSGLPSDRFSAERTGGSVSTLTIQRTQQEDSAVYLCASSLERGGRLYFGPGTRLTVL.

The chain has TRBV2 and TRBJ2-7; D gene uncertain. Per the germline V gene, CDR1 is SNHLY and CDR2 is FYNNEI. V gave up 6 bases and J gave up 3 bases, with 15 bases separating them. The CDR3 has 14 amino acids. The CDR3 sequence: CASRRLLESYEQYF. The CDR3 bases are TGTGCCAGCAGGAGGTTGTTGGAGAGCTACGAGCAGTACTTC. Based on the CDR3 plus reference TRBV2 and TRBJ2-7, the full variable domain is EPEVTQTPSHQVTQMGQEVILRCVPISNHLYFYWYRQILGQKVEFLVSFYNNEISEKSEIFDDQFSVERPDGSNFTLKIRSTKLEDSAMYFCASRRLLESYEQYFGPGTRLTVT.

The chain combines TRBV3-1 (or the pseudogene TRBV3-2) with TRBJ2-7; D is uncertain. This CDR3 is built from 15 residues. Germline lookup yields CDR1 LGHDT and CDR2 YNNKEL (reference sequence). Trimming pared 4 bases from V and 5 bases from J, leaving 18 bases between. The CDR3 reads CASSPMLSLRDEQYF. The DNA of the CDR3 is TGTGCCAGCAGCCCGATGCTCTCCCTACGAGACGAGCAGTACTTC.

The chain links TRBV27 to TRBJ1-1; maybe TRBD1 (6 bases). The CDR3 sequence is 15 residues long. Germline CDR1 is MNHEY and CDR2 is SMNVEV (reference sequence). Trimming removed 3 bases at V and 5 bases at J, with 16 bases between. The DNA for the CDR3 is TGTGCCAGCAGTTTCGTCGGGGCGCAGGGGACTGAAGCTTTCTTT. Amino acids: CASSFVGAQGTEAFF.